This is a list of T cell receptor beta chains from one sample in a study of blood T cell repertoires in COVID-19. Only in-frame clones appear in the TCRdb table, and some are missing; sequencing was by immunoSEQ multiplex PCR. The repertoire holds 37,000 or so clones, with around 81% as singletons. The specimen sequenced was peripheral blood. These TCRs come from a human donor in a cohort sampled during active COVID-19. The CDR3 runs from the conserved cysteine through the conserved F or W. Fields, in order: CDR3 length, clone size, V gene, D gene, J gene, CDR3 protein, CDR3 DNA. D genes are given only for firm matches. Clone size is shown for a subset of rows, as once, few, many or a class of expanded clone.

>13|.|TRBV7-3|TRBD1|TRBJ1-2
CASSLGTGDGYTF
TGTGCCAGCAGCTTAGGGACAGGGGATGGCTACACCTTC
>14|.|TRBV2|TRBD1|TRBJ2-7
CASRGQNLLVEQYF
TGTGCCAGCAGGGGACAGAACCTCCTTGTCGAGCAGTACTTC
>14|.|TRBV5-5|.|TRBJ2-3
CASRTGGGTDTQYF
TGTGCCAGCAGAACGGGGGGCGGCACAGATACGCAGTATTTT
>14|.|TRBV19|TRBD1|TRBJ1-6
CASKGQGVGSPLHF
TGTGCCAGTAAGGGACAGGGGGTTGGGTCACCCCTCCACTTT
>15|.|TRBV24-1|.|TRBJ2-3
CATSRPSSGTDTQYF
TGTGCCACCAGTCGCCCTAGCAGTGGCACAGATACGCAGTATTTT
>14|.|TRBV23-1|TRBD1|TRBJ2-7
CASSPETGHYEQYF
TGCGCCAGCAGTCCCGAGACAGGGCACTACGAGCAGTACTTC
>17|.|TRBV21-1|.|TRBJ2-1
CASSKDKSGGYHNEQFF
TGTGCCAGCAGCAAAGACAAGAGCGGGGGGTACCACAATGAGCAGTTCTTC
>17|once|TRBV14|.|TRBJ2-1
CASSPYLSASSYNEQFF
TGTGCCAGCAGCCCCTACCTAAGTGCGAGCTCCTACAATGAGCAGTTCTTC
>14|.|TRBV19|TRBD1|TRBJ2-4
CASSMWDRANIQYF
TGTGCCAGTAGTATGTGGGACAGGGCGAACATTCAGTACTTC
>15|.|TRBV7-2|TRBD1|TRBJ2-7
CASSLRTGGSYEQYF
TGTGCCAGCAGCTTACGGACAGGGGGCTCCTACGAGCAGTACTTC
>16|.|TRBV6-2/TRBV6-3|.|TRBJ1-3
CASSLQNRVSGNTIYF
TGTGCCAGCAGCCTACAGAACAGGGTCTCTGGAAACACCATATATTTT
>15|few|TRBV6-6|.|TRBJ1-3
CASTEDSNSGNTIYF
TGTGCCAGCACGGAGGATTCAAACTCTGGAAACACCATATATTTT
>14|.|TRBV3-1/TRBV3-2|TRBD1|TRBJ1-3
CASSPDRAGNTIYF
TGTGCCAGCAGCCCGGACAGGGCTGGAAACACCATATATTTT
>16|.|TRBV27|TRBD1|TRBJ1-2
CASGHPTGGANYGYTF
TGTGCCAGCGGCCACCCGACAGGGGGCGCGAACTATGGCTACACCTTC
>13|.|TRBV10-3|.|TRBJ1-5
CAISEAGDEPQHF
TGTGCCATCAGTGAGGCAGGGGATGAGCCCCAGCATTTT
>13|.|TRBV5-1|TRBD2|TRBJ2-7
CASRGGSSYEQYF
TGCGCCAGCAGGGGAGGGTCCTCCTACGAGCAGTACTTC
>13|.|TRBV7-8|.|TRBJ1-1
CASSPQFSSEAFF
TGTGCCAGCAGCCCACAGTTCTCATCTGAAGCTTTCTTT
>11|.|TRBV28|.|TRBJ1-1
CASIVNTEAFF
TGTGCCAGCATAGTGAACACTGAAGCTTTCTTT
>14|.|TRBV29-1|TRBD2|TRBJ2-5
CSVPLAGGQETQYF
TGCAGCGTTCCGCTCGCGGGGGGCCAAGAGACCCAGTACTTC
>15|.|TRBV2|TRBD1|TRBJ1-4
CASGAGQASNEKLFF
TGTGCCAGCGGAGCCGGACAGGCCTCCAATGAAAAACTGTTTTTT
>15|.|TRBV18|TRBD2|TRBJ2-7
CASSGSAGGGYEQYF
TGTGCCAGCTCGGGTTCGGCGGGGGGCGGGTACGAGCAGTACTTC
>15|few|TRBV12-5|TRBD1|TRBJ1-6
CASGNRGGDNSPLHF
TGTGCTAGTGGAAACAGGGGTGGGGATAATTCACCCCTCCACTTT
>14|.|TRBV2|.|TRBJ2-7
CASSEALAAYEQYF
TGTGCCAGCAGTGAAGCGCTCGCAGCCTACGAGCAGTACTTC
>13|.|TRBV6-6|.|TRBJ2-2
CASSYRDPGELFF
TGTGCCAGCAGTTACAGAGATCCCGGGGAGCTGTTTTTT
>14|few|TRBV19|.|TRBJ1-2
CASSPRDKVYGYTF
TGTGCCAGTAGTCCCCGGGACAAAGTTTATGGCTACACCTTC
>17|.|TRBV5-4|TRBD2|TRBJ2-1
CASSLNGGSGGAHEQFF
TGTGCCAGCAGCCTGAATGGGGGTAGCGGGGGGGCCCATGAGCAGTTCTTC
>14|.|TRBV7-2|.|TRBJ2-7
CASSSQGGPYEQYF
TGTGCCAGCAGCTCACAGGGGGGGCCCTACGAGCAGTACTTC
>13|.|TRBV7-2|TRBD1|TRBJ1-6
CASSLHRGVPLHF
TGTGCCAGCAGCTTACACAGGGGCGTACCCCTCCACTTT
>18|.|TRBV25-1|TRBD1|TRBJ2-6
CASSGRDRGKSGANVLTF
TGTGCCAGCAGTGGGAGGGACAGGGGAAAATCTGGGGCCAACGTCCTGACTTTC
>16|.|TRBV10-3|TRBD2|TRBJ2-3
CAINGGTSGGADTQYF
TGTGCCATCAATGGTGGGACTAGCGGGGGGGCAGATACGCAGTATTTT
>16|.|TRBV11-2|TRBD1|TRBJ2-7
CASSFLKGAGSHEQYF
TGTGCCAGCAGCTTCCTTAAGGGGGCAGGGAGCCACGAGCAGTACTTC
>12|.|TRBV6-4|.|TRBJ1-2
CASSGGTSDYTF
TGTGCCAGCAGTGGTGGCACATCAGACTACACCTTC
>15|.|TRBV19|.|TRBJ2-2
CASSIAEGLAGELFF
TGTGCCAGTAGTATAGCAGAGGGCCTTGCCGGGGAGCTGTTTTTT
>13|.|TRBV3-1/TRBV3-2|.|TRBJ2-3
CASSQGGPGTQYF
TGTGCCAGCAGCCAAGGGGGGCCGGGTACGCAGTATTTT
>15|.|TRBV6-5|TRBD1|TRBJ1-1
CASSYQSRGRTEAFF
TGTGCCAGCAGTTACCAATCCAGGGGGAGGACTGAAGCTTTCTTT
>13|.|TRBV6-5|.|TRBJ2-7
CASSYLVRGEQYF
TGTGCCAGCAGTTACCTCGTCCGAGGGGAGCAGTACTTC
>14|.|TRBV6-5|.|TRBJ1-1
CASTPETVNTEAFF
TGTGCCAGCACCCCCGAGACAGTGAACACTGAAGCTTTCTTT
>14|.|TRBV5-8|TRBD1|TRBJ2-5
CASSFGTAQETQYF
TGTGCCAGCAGCTTTGGGACAGCGCAGGAGACCCAGTACTTC
>12|.|TRBV12-3/TRBV12-4|.|TRBJ1-6
CASSFPGSPLHF
TGTGCCAGCAGTTTTCCCGGTTCACCCCTCCACTTT
>16|.|TRBV20-1|.|TRBJ2-3
CSASHLAGVVGDTQYF
TGCAGTGCTAGTCACCTAGCCGGAGTAGTGGGAGATACGCAGTATTTT
>16|.|TRBV11-2|TRBD1|TRBJ2-7
CASSLERQGTGIEQYF
TGTGCCAGCAGCTTAGAAAGACAGGGGACGGGAATCGAGCAGTACTTC
>14|.|TRBV18|TRBD1|TRBJ2-7
CASSPRGQTYEQYF
TGTGCCAGCTCACCAAGGGGACAGACCTACGAGCAGTACTTC
>15|.|TRBV6-2/TRBV6-3|.|TRBJ1-1
CASSYSPEGNTEAFF
TGTGCCAGCAGTTACTCCCCAGAGGGGAACACTGAAGCTTTCTTT
>15|once|TRBV19|.|TRBJ1-4
CASSIAAARHEKLFF
TGTGCCAGTAGTATTGCGGCAGCTCGACATGAAAAACTGTTTTTT
>11|.|TRBV6-6|.|TRBJ1-3
CASTPGGTIYF
TGTGCCAGCACCCCGGGGGGCACCATATATTTT
>11|.|TRBV29-1|.|TRBJ1-2
CSVDNYYGYTF
TGCAGCGTTGATAATTATTATGGCTACACCTTC
>13|.|TRBV11-3|.|TRBJ2-6
CASSLSGANVLTF
TGTGCCAGCAGCCTCTCTGGGGCCAACGTCCTGACTTTC
>15|.|TRBV2|TRBD1|TRBJ1-1
CASSAGGQANTEAFF
TGTGCCAGCAGTGCCGGGGGACAGGCGAACACTGAAGCTTTCTTT
>15|.|TRBV7-3|TRBD1|TRBJ1-2
CASSPQGQGTGGYTF
TGTGCCAGCAGCCCCCAAGGACAGGGGACAGGGGGCTACACCTTC
>14|.|TRBV7-9|.|TRBJ2-7
CASSLGSTGYEQYF
TGTGCCAGCAGTTTGGGGAGTACGGGCTACGAGCAGTACTTC
>12|.|TRBV19|.|TRBJ1-3
CASISLGNTIYF
TGTGCCAGTATTTCACTCGGAAACACCATATATTTT
>11|.|TRBV4-2|.|TRBJ2-5
CASSHGETQYF
TGTGCCAGCAGCCACGGAGAGACCCAGTACTTC
>13|.|TRBV19|.|TRBJ2-5
CASSPRYQETQYF
TGTGCCAGTAGTCCCCGGTACCAAGAGACCCAGTACTTC
>14|once|TRBV11-2|TRBD1|TRBJ1-1
CASSFRQGGTEAFF
TGTGCCAGCAGCTTTAGACAGGGGGGGACTGAAGCTTTCTTT
>16|.|TRBV5-1|TRBD1|TRBJ2-2
CASSLGVQGAAGELFF
TGCGCCAGCAGCTTGGGGGTACAGGGGGCCGCCGGGGAGCTGTTTTTT
>14|.|TRBV6-5|TRBD1|TRBJ2-7
CASRPTGDSYEQYF
TGTGCCAGCAGACCGACAGGGGACTCCTACGAGCAGTACTTC
>12|once|TRBV9|TRBD1|TRBJ1-2
CASTGTGDGYTF
TGTGCCAGCACCGGGACAGGGGATGGCTACACCTTC
>13|.|TRBV7-2|.|TRBJ2-7
CASSSTVRNEQYF
TGTGCCAGCAGCTCCACTGTGAGGAACGAGCAGTACTTC